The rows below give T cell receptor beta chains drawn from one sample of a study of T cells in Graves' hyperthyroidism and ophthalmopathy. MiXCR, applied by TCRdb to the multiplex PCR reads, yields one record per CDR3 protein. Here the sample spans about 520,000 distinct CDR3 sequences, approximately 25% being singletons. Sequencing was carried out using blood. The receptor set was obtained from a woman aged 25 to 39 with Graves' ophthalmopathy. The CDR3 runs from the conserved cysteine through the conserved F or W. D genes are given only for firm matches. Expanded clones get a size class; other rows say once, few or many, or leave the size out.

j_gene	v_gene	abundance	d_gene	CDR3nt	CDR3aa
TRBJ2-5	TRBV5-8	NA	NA	TGTGCCAGCCGGGTATATAAAAAAGAGACCCAGTACTTC	CASRVYKKETQYF
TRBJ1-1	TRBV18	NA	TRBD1	TGTGTCAGCTCACTCGACAGGGGAGCTGAAGCTTTCTTT	CVSSLDRGAEAFF
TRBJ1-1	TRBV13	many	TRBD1	TGTGCCAGCAGCCGCCGACAGGGGGCTGAAGCTTTCTTT	CASSRRQGAEAFF
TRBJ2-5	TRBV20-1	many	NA	TGCAGTGCTAGAGATAGGGGGGTTCTTGGAGAGACCCAGTACTTC	CSARDRGVLGETQYF
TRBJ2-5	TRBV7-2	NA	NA	TGTGCCAGCAGCTTAGTGGGGAACCAAGAGACCCAGTACTTC	CASSLVGNQETQYF
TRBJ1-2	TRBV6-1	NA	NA	TGTGCCAGCAGTGCGACAGGTTGGATCTATGGCTACACCTTC	CASSATGWIYGYTF
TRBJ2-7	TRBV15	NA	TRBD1	TGTGCCACCAGCAACTCCGGGACAGAGTACGAGCAGTACTTC	CATSNSGTEYEQYF
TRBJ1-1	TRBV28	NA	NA	TGTGCCAGCAGTTTTTCTTTGGCTCCAACTGAAGCTTTCTTT	CASSFSLAPTEAFF
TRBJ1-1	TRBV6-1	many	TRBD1	TGTGCCGGCAACCACAGGGGCACTGAAGCTTTCTTT	CAGNHRGTEAFF
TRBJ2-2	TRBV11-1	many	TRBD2	TGTGCCAGCAGCCCACGAACTAGCGGGGGGGTCGCGAACACCGGGGAGCTGTTTTTT	CASSPRTSGGVANTGELFF
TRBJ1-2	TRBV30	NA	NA	TGTGCCACCAGAGGGGGAGATTACTATGGCTACACCTTC	CATRGGDYYGYTF
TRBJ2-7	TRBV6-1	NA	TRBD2	TGTGCCAGCACCACTGACCTGACTAGCGTCTACGAGCAGTACTTC	CASTTDLTSVYEQYF
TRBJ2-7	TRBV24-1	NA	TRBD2	TGTGCCACCAGTGATCCGACTAGCGGGAGGGACGAGCAGTACTTC	CATSDPTSGRDEQYF
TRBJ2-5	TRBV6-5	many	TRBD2	TGTGCCAGCAGTTACGCCGGGGGGGGCGGGCAAGAGACCCAGTACTTC	CASSYAGGGGQETQYF
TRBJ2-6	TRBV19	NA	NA	TGTGCCAGTGAGCCAGACCAGCCTTGGGCCAACGTCCTGACTTTC	CASEPDQPWANVLTF
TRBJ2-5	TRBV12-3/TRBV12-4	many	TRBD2	TGTGCCAGCAGTTGGACTAGCGGCCCAACCCAGTACTTC	CASSWTSGPTQYF
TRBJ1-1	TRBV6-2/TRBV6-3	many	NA	TGTGCCAGCATAGCACGGAACACTGAAGCTTTCTTT	CASIARNTEAFF